The 19 T cell receptor beta chains below come from one sample, sequenced in a study of T cells in women clearing cervical HPV infection. Generated by immunoSEQ multiplex PCR, the TCRdb table keeps only in-frame clones and is missing some. This repertoire includes around 23,000 clones. Sequencing input: blood buffy coat. The receptor source for this set is a woman between 18 and 70 years old with a cervical HPV16 infection that either progressed to CIN3+ or cleared (not recorded which).

As for this clone: Coverage ceases 3 residues before the CDR3 finishes, and the germline J gene fills in the end. V gene TRBV7-9 combines with J gene TRBJ2-3; 9 positions agree with TRBD2. Germline V CDR1 and CDR2: SEHNR, FQNEAQ (reference sequence). The CDR3 contains 15 residues. V shed 4 bases and J 3 bases; nucleotides not matched to a gene: 5. Incomplete CDR3 DNA: TGTGCCAGCAGCTCCGGGGGACTAGCAACAGATACG. Its protein is CASSSGGLATDT. The entire CDR3 is CASSSGGLATDTQYF.

Of note for this clone: The sequence runs out 3 residues before the end of the CDR3; the remainder is reconstructed from the germline J gene. The J gene is TRBJ2-3, the V gene TRBV7-2; no clear D. From germline, CDR1 is SGHTA and CDR2 FQGNSA. V lost 1 base and J 0 bases, leaving 5 bases between the germline ends. CDR3 length equals 14 residues. The CDR3 is CASSLDSSTDTQYF. The covered CDR3 bases are TGTGCCAGCAGCTTAGACAGTAGCACAGATACG.

Worth noting for this clone: Read data end 3 residues before the CDR3 end; the end is taken from the germline J gene. The genes are TRBV11-2 and TRBJ2-1, with D possibly matching TRBD1 (5 bases). The CDR3 extends over 15 amino acids. V lost 5 bases and J 4 bases, leaving 15 bases between the germline ends. Germline assignment: CDR1 SGHAT and CDR2 FQNNGV. The sequenced part of the CDR3 DNA is TGTGCCAGCAGCCCGCTCAGGGTCCAATACAATGAG. Amino acids: CASSPLRVQYNE. The CDR3 in its entirety is CASSPLRVQYNEQFF.

On this clone: The read terminates 3 residues before the CDR3 end, so the remaining end is supplied by the germline J gene. The chain carries TRBV6-2 or TRBV6-3 and TRBJ2-3, with 7 bases fitting TRBD1. CDR3 size: 15 residues. The ends lost 5 bases at V and 0 bases at J; junction bases unmatched: 5. CDR1 is MNHEY, CDR2 SVGEGT, per germline. The chain's CDR3 is CASSPQGESTDTQYF. The sequenced part of the CDR3 DNA is TGTGCCAGCAGTCCCCAGGGGGAAAGCACAGATACG.

Notes on this clone: The missing CDR3 end, 3 residues past where the read stops, is filled in from the germline J gene. V gene TRBV5-1 combines with J gene TRBJ2-2; TRBD1 agrees at 8 bases. CDR3 length: 14 residues. With V trimmed by 4 bases and J by 5 bases, 4 bases remained unmatched. CDR1 and CDR2 from the germline V gene are SGHRS and YFSETQ. CDR3 region: CASSRQGRTGELFF. Partial CDR3 DNA: TGCGCCAGCAGCCGACAGGGGAGGACCGGGGAG.

A note on this clone: The CDR3 end lies 3 residues beyond the end of the read and is filled in from the germline J gene. The chain is built from TRBV18 and TRBJ2-7, with D possibly TRBD1 on 6 matching bases. V was cut by 4 bases and J by 2 bases, with 15 bases left in between. This CDR3 has 15 residues. Germline loops: CDR1 KGHSH, CDR2 LQKENI. CDR3 residues: CASSLAGQGTYEQYF. Partial CDR3 DNA: TGTGCCAGCTCACTTGCAGGCCAGGGGACCTACGAG.

Worth noting for this clone: At one end the junction does not follow the germline gene, possibly because of a read error. The read gets to within 3 residues of the CDR3 end, and the germline J gene fills in the rest. The chain links TRBV4-2 to TRBJ2-7; no reliable D call. The germline CDR1 and CDR2 sequences are LGHNA and YNFKEQ. This CDR3 spans 16 amino acids. The part of the CDR3 DNA that was read is TGCGCCAGCAGCCAAGAACCACTTGGGCCCCTCTACGAG. Translation gives CASSQEPLGPLYE. The whole CDR3 protein reads CASSQEPLGPLYEQYF.

About this clone: The read ends 3 residues early relative to the CDR3; the germline J gene fills the gap. This rearrangement joins TRBV18 to TRBJ1-4; no clear D. The CDR3 sequence is 14 residues long. The germline V and J ends were trimmed by 5 bases and 0 bases, with 7 bases remaining between them. The germline V gene encodes CDR1 KGHSH and CDR2 LQKENI. The CDR3 is CASSSPATNEKLFF. Incomplete CDR3 DNA: TGTGCCAGCTCATCTCCGGCAACTAATGAAAAA. Using reference TRBV18 and TRBJ1-4 for the parts outside the CDR3, the full variable domain is NAGVMQNPRHLVRRRGQEARLRCSPMKGHSHVYWYRQLPEEGLKFMVYLQKENIIDESGMPKERFSAEFPKEGPSILRIQQVVRGDSAAYFCASSSPATNEKLFFGSGTQLSVL.

To note about this clone: The read terminates 3 residues before the CDR3 end, so the remaining end is supplied by the germline J gene. V is TRBV6-1 and J is TRBJ2-4; 7 bases are shared with TRBD2. Germline V gene lookup returns CDR1 MNHNS and CDR2 SASEGT. The length of the CDR3 is 13 residues. CDR3 protein: CASSDWGGDGQYF. The CDR3 DNA, read in part, is TGTGCCAGCAGTGACTGGGGGGGAGACGGT.

Regarding this clone: The read ends 3 residues shy of where the CDR3 ends; the end is completed using the germline J gene. This chain uses TRBV30 with TRBJ1-6; tentatively, D is TRBD1 (5 bases). This CDR3 contains 14 residues. Germline CDR1 reads GTSNPN; CDR2 reads SVGIG (reference sequence). Trimming cost V 4 bases and J 6 bases, with 13 bases left between them. The sequenced part of the CDR3 DNA is TGTGCCTGGAAAAAGACAGAAAGTAATTCACCC. This encodes CAWKKTESNSP. The complete CDR3 sequence is CAWKKTESNSPLHF.

Notes on this clone: Read sequence stops 3 residues before the CDR3 end, and the germline J gene provides the missing end. The sample contains more than one DNA sequence encoding this CDR3. This rearrangement joins TRBV6-2 or TRBV6-3 to TRBJ1-2; unclear D gene. The CDR3 length is 16 residues. Germline loops: CDR1 MNHEY, CDR2 SVGEGT. The part of the CDR3 DNA that was read is TGTGCCAGCAGTTACTCGAGTTCGGCTAGATCAGATACC. Translating gives CASSYSSSARSDT. The CDR3, in full, reads CASSYSSSARSDTYTF.

On this clone itself: The CDR3 end lies 3 residues beyond the end of the read and is filled in from the germline J gene. J is TRBJ2-7 and V is TRBV7-2, with a weak D call TRBD2 (6 bases). The germline V gene has CDR1 SGHTA and CDR2 FQGNSA. This CDR3 has 14 amino acids. Trimming shortened V by 2 bases and J by 3 bases, and 11 bases separated the two germline ends. The CDR3 bases that were read are TGTGCCAGCAGCTTATTCGGACTATACTACGAG. Residues: CASSLFGLYYE. The whole CDR3 reads CASSLFGLYYEQYF. Complete variable domain (other parts from reference TRBV7-2 and TRBJ2-7): GAGVSQSPSNKVTEKGKDVELRCDPISGHTALYWYRQSLGQGLEFLIYFQGNSAPDKSGLPSDRFSAERTGGSVSTLTIQRTQQEDSAVYLCASSLFGLYYEQYFGPGTRLTVT.

Details on this clone: The read finishes 3 residues shy of the CDR3 end, and the germline J gene is used to complete it. The gene calls are TRBV20-1 and TRBJ2-7, with 7 bases that match TRBD1. With 3 bases clipped from V and 2 bases from J, the junction kept 7 bases outside the gene matches. The germline V gene encodes CDR1 DFQATT and CDR2 SNEGSKA (reference sequence). The CDR3 consists of 14 residues. CDR3 bases read: TGCAGTGCTAGCCTGGGGCAGGGGGCCTACGAG. This gives the protein CSASLGQGAYE. The whole CDR3 is CSASLGQGAYEQYF.

About this clone itself: The read terminates 3 residues before the CDR3 end, so the remaining end is supplied by the germline J gene. J is TRBJ1-1 and V is TRBV7-2, with D tentatively TRBD1 (6 bases). This CDR3 has 14 amino acids. Looked up from germline, CDR1 is SGHTA and CDR2 is FQGNSA. CDR3 residues: CASSFSGDRNIAFF. The covered CDR3 bases are TGTGCCAGCAGCTTCTCGGGAGACAGGAACATT.

In the case of this clone: The read stops 3 residues short of the end of the CDR3; the missing end is completed from the germline J gene. The chain links TRBV11-3 to TRBJ2-6; D is unclear. CDR3 length equals 13 residues. Trimming pared 5 bases from V and 2 bases from J, leaving 4 bases between. Germline V lookup: CDR1 SGHNT, CDR2 YENEEA. This CDR3 is CASSLTGANVLTF. The DNA read from the CDR3 is TGTGCCAGCAGCCTAACTGGGGCCAACGTC.

Note on this clone: Sequencing ends 3 residues short of the CDR3 end; the germline J gene provides the rest. The V gene is TRBV2, the J gene TRBJ1-2; a possible D gene is TRBD1 (5 bases). Trimming cost V 7 bases and J 4 bases, with 22 bases left between them. CDR1 is SNHLY and CDR2 is FYNNEI in the germline V gene. CDR3 size: 16 residues. CDR3 sequence reads: CASKERGGITLYGYTF. The covered CDR3 bases are TGTGCCAGCAAAGAGCGGGGGGGAATAACGCTCTATGGC.

Notes on this clone: Coverage ceases 3 residues before the CDR3 finishes, and the germline J gene fills in the end. The chain combines TRBV6-2 or TRBV6-3 with TRBJ2-1, with TRBD2 as a possible D gene (5 bases). The CDR3 has 15 residues. From germline, CDR1 is MNHEY and CDR2 SVGEGT. With 4 bases removed from V and 7 bases from J, the gap between germline ends came to 17 bases. The CDR3 is CASSSQAFRGNEQFF. CDR3 DNA (partial): TGTGCCAGCAGTTCCCAGGCCTTTAGAGGGAATGAG.

The covered CDR3 bases are TGTGCCAGCAGCCAAGAAGGGACTAGAACTTACAATGAG. Its protein product is CASSQEGTRTYNE. The full CDR3 sequence reads CASSQEGTRTYNEQFF. The J gene is TRBJ2-1, the V gene TRBV4-2; TRBD2 agrees at 8 bases. The read is 3 residues too short to cover the CDR3 end, so that end is filled in from the germline J gene. Germline lookup yields CDR1 LGHNA and CDR2 YNFKEQ. Trimming took 0 bases from V and 4 from J; bases not matched to a gene: 5. CDR3 length equals 16 residues.

The DNA read from the CDR3 is TGCGCCAGCAGTCAAAGGGGACAGGTGGGCTACAATGAC. Amino acid sequence: CASSQRGQVGYND. The CDR3, in full, reads CASSQRGQVGYNDYTF. The J gene is TRBJ1-2, the V gene TRBV23-1, with 8 bases fitting TRBD1. The CDR3 end falls 3 residues outside the read, so it is completed with the germline J gene. TRBV23-1 is noted as an ORF with a role that remains uncertain. The CDR3 is made up of 16 amino acids.